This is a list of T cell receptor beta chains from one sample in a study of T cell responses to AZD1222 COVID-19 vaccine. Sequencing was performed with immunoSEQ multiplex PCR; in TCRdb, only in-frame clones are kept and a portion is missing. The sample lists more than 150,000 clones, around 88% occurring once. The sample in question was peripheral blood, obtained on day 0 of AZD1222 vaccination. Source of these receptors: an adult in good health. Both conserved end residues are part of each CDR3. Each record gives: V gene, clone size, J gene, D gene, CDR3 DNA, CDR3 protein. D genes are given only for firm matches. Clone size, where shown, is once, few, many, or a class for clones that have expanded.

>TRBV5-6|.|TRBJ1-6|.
TGTGCCAGCAGCTTGTCCCGCCTACAGGAGTATAATTCACCCCTCCACTTT
CASSLSRLQEYNSPLHF
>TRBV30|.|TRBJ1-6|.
TGTGCCTGGAGCGGCGGAAGCTCCTATAATTCACCCCTCCACTTT
CAWSGGSSYNSPLHF
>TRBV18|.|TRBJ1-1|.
TGTGCCAGCTCCCCGCTGGGCACTGAAGCTTTCTTT
CASSPLGTEAFF
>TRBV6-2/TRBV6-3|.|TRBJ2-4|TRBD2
TGTGCCAGCAGTCGGGGGGAGTCGGCCAAAAACATTCAGTACTTC
CASSRGESAKNIQYF
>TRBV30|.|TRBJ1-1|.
TGTGCCTGGAGCCCCGCAGGGCTAAACACTGAAGCTTTCTTT
CAWSPAGLNTEAFF
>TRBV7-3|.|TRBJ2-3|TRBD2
TGTGCCAGCAGCCCGTTAACCGGGACTAGCGGGAGCACAAATACGCAGTATTTT
CASSPLTGTSGSTNTQYF
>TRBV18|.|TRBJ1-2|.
TGTGCCAGCTCACTTGACACCGGCTATGGCTACACCTTC
CASSLDTGYGYTF
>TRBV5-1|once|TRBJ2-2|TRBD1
TGCGCCAGCAGCTCGGGACAGGGGTACACCGGGGAGCTGTTTTTT
CASSSGQGYTGELFF
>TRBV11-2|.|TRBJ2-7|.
TGTGCCAGCACCGCGGGCTCCGGAGGCGAGCAGTACTTC
CASTAGSGGEQYF
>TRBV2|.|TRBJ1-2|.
TGTGCCAGCAGTGATGGGCCCCCGGGGAGGAGCTATGGCTACACCTTC
CASSDGPPGRSYGYTF
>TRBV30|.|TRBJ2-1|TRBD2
TGTGCCTGGAGGGTTAGCGGGGGATACAATGAGCAGTTCTTC
CAWRVSGGYNEQFF
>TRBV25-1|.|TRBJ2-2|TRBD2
TGTGCCAGCCGGGTTAGCGGGAGGGACGCCGGGGAGCTGTTTTTT
CASRVSGRDAGELFF
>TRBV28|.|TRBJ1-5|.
TGTGCCAGCAGTTTATTATATAGCAATCAGCCCCAGCATTTT
CASSLLYSNQPQHF
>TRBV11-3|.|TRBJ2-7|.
TGTGCCAGCAGCTTGCCTGGCGAGCAGTACTTC
CASSLPGEQYF
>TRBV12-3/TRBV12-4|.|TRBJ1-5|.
TGTGCCAGCAGCCGACTAGGTCAGCCCCAGCATTTT
CASSRLGQPQHF
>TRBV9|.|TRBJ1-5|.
TGTGCCAGCAGCGTGGGGCAGGGAAATCAGCCCCAGCATTTT
CASSVGQGNQPQHF
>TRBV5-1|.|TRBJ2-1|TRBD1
TGCGCCAGCAGCCCCGGACAGGAAGAACAATATGAGCAGTTCTTC
CASSPGQEEQYEQFF
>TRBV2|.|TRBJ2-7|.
TGTGCCAGCAGTGACGGGCTAGCTGACTACGAGCAGTACTTC
CASSDGLADYEQYF
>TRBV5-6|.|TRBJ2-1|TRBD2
TGTGCCAGCAGCTGCCTTCGGACTAGCGGGGTCTGCTCCTACAATGAGCAGTTCTTC
CASSCLRTSGVCSYNEQFF
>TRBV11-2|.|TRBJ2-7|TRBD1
TGTGCCAGCAGCTTCGCCGGGACAGGGCCATACGAGCAGTACTTC
CASSFAGTGPYEQYF
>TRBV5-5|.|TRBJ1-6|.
TGTGCCAGCAGCCATGGGGGTATTAGCGAAGGTCCCTATAATTCACCCCTCCACTTT
CASSHGGISEGPYNSPLHF
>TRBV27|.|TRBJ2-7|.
TGTGCCAGCAGTTCCGGACTAACCCCGAGCTCCTACGAGCAGTACTTC
CASSSGLTPSSYEQYF
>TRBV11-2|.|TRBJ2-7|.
TGTGCCAGCAGCTTAGACTCATACGAGCAGTACTTC
CASSLDSYEQYF
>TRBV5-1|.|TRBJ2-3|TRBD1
TGCGCCAGCAGGGCCGGGACAGGGACAGATACGCAGTATTTT
CASRAGTGTDTQYF
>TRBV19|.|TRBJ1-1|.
TGTGCCAGTAGTATAGGAGAGGGGCTGAACACTGAAGCTTTCTTT
CASSIGEGLNTEAFF
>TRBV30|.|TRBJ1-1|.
TGTGCCTGGGAATTGACGGATATGGCTTTCTTT
CAWELTDMAFF
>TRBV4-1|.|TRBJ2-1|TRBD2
TGCGCCAGCAGCCAAGATCGAACTAGCGTAAATGAGAATGAGCAGTTCTTC
CASSQDRTSVNENEQFF
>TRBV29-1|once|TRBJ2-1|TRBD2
TGCAGCCTAAGACTAGCGGGGAGCTCCTACAATGAGCAGTTCTTC
CSLRLAGSSYNEQFF
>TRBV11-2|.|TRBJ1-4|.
TGTGCCAGCAGCACCAGCCCACAGGGAAGTGAAAAACTGTTTTTT
CASSTSPQGSEKLFF
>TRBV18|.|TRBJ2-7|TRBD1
TGTGCCAGCTCATACGACAGGGCCTACGAGCAGTACTTC
CASSYDRAYEQYF
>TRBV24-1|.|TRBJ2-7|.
TGTGCCACCAGTGATTTGAAAGGCGAGCAGTACTTC
CATSDLKGEQYF
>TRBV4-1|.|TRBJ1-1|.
TGCGCCAGCAGCCAAGAATTGGGGGGGAAGGCTGAAGCTTTCTTT
CASSQELGGKAEAFF
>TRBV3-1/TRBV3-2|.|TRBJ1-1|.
TGTGCCAGCAGCCAAGCGGGGTCAGTCCTCTTT
CASSQAGSVLF
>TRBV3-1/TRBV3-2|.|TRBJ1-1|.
TGTGCCAGCAGCCCCGGACAGACCGAAGCTTTCTTT
CASSPGQTEAFF
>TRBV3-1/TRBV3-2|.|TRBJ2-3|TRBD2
TGTGCCAGCAGCCAAGATAGGGGGGTTAGCGGGAGTATGGGGACAGATACGCAGTATTTT
CASSQDRGVSGSMGTDTQYF
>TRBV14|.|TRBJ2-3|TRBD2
TGTGCCAGCAGCCGAATAGGACTAGCGGACACAGATACGCAGTATTTT
CASSRIGLADTDTQYF
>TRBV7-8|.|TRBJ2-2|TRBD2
TGTGCCAGCAGCTTACGGGCCGTGAGACTAGCGGTAGACACCGGGGAGCTGTTTTTT
CASSLRAVRLAVDTGELFF